This TCR beta chain was sequenced for a study of T cell responses to AZD1222 COVID-19 vaccine. The study, taken as a whole, reports: In all cases, repertoires were sampled only after the peak T cell response. Seropositivity was recorded at baseline in only a handful of AZD1222 recipients. Increases in Spike-specific TCR breadth and depth were seen after two AZD1222 doses.

Clones were read by immunoSEQ multiplex PCR, and TCRdb kept only the in-frame ones, dropping some. The sample has under 140,000 clones; 80% to 95% are singletons. As to this clone: Its antigen is unidentified.

Germline values: CDR1 SNHLY, CDR2 FYNNEI. V dropped 3 bases and J dropped 3 bases, with 12 bases sitting between them. The CDR3 totals 14 residues. This TCR was sampled from an adult who received the AZD1222 COVID-19 vaccine. The material sequenced was peripheral blood, taken 28 days after the second AZD1222 dose. The chain carries TRBV2 and TRBJ2-7, with a tentative D call TRBD2 (5 bases). The CDR3 nucleotides are TGTGCCAGCAGTGAGGACTTAGCGATCTACGAGCAGTACTTC. The encoded protein is CASSEDLAIYEQYF.